This T cell receptor beta chain was identified during a study of PD-1 blockade in classical Hodgkin lymphoma. Comment on this clone: The antigen remains unidentified.

Study-level points and caveats: By cycle point C4D1, TCR diversity had risen significantly in CD4+ cells (but not CD8+ cells). Exclusion was applied to patients who started nivolumab under 1 year after ASCT.

Measured with immunoSEQ multiplex PCR; TCRdb has only the in-frame clones, and not every one. The sample shows more than 45,000 clones, around 72% of them seen only once. Every patient experienced relapse after autologous stem cell transplantation, and brentuximab vedotin exposure varied. The input for sequencing was peripheral blood mononuclear cells (PBMCs), taken at baseline. This clonotype was sampled from a human donor with classical Hodgkin lymphoma.

For the CDR3, the DNA is TGTGCCATCAGAGACAGGGCGCGCGTCTCTGGGGCCAACGTCCTGACTTTC. It is translated as CAIRDRARVSGANVLTF. The rearrangement joins TRBV10-3 to TRBJ2-6, with 7 positions matching TRBD1. Germline-derived CDR1 and CDR2 are ENHRY and SYGVKD. The J segment lost 0 bases and the V segment lost 6 bases, leaving 8 bases of the junction unmatched. CDR3 length: 17 residues.